The 25 T cell receptor beta chains below come from one sample, sequenced in a study of blood T cell repertoires in COVID-19. TCRdb's copy holds only in-frame clones and misses some; the assay was immunoSEQ multiplex PCR. Among more than 45,000 clones, approximately 84% were seen once, and the ten largest hold approximately 10%. The sequencing sample was made of peripheral blood. Receptors originate from a man older than 75 with COVID-19, enrolled during active disease.

This clone was counted a few times. The chain couples TRBV4-3 to TRBJ1-4; weak D call: TRBD1 (6 bases). Trimming removed 2 bases from V and 0 bases from J, with 13 bases in between. CDR1 is LGHNA and CDR2 is YSLEER in the germline V gene. This CDR3 is built from 17 residues. The CDR3 is CASSQFGGASTNEKLFF. Written as DNA, the CDR3 is TGCGCCAGCAGCCAATTTGGGGGGGCCTCAACTAATGAAAAACTGTTTTTT.

CDR3 sequence: CSVDRRGADTQYF. The CDR3 region has the DNA TGCAGCGTTGACCGCAGGGGAGCAGATACGCAGTATTTT. The rearrangement joins TRBV29-1 to TRBJ2-3; D may be TRBD1 (6 bases). Trimming shortened V by 3 bases and J by 4 bases, and 11 bases separated the two germline ends. Germline V gene lookup returns CDR1 SQVTM and CDR2 ANQGSEA. This CDR3 comprises 13 residues.

This clone was seen more than once but under ten times. The rearrangement links TRBV19 to TRBJ1-6; TRBD1 agrees at 7 bases. There are 15 residues in the CDR3. Germline CDR1 and CDR2: LNHDA and SQIVND (reference sequence). The V gene end was trimmed by 6 bases and the J gene end by 11 bases; junction bases not matched to a gene: 13. The CDR3 nucleotides are TGTGCCAGTAGCATCTCGACAGGGAGGAAAACACCCCTCCACTTT. This codes for CASSISTGRKTPLHF. Based on the CDR3 plus reference TRBV19 and TRBJ1-6, the full variable domain is DGGITQSPKYLFRKEGQNVTLSCEQNLNHDAMYWYRQDPGQGLRLIYYSQIVNDFQKGDIAEGYSVSREKKESFPLTVTSAQKNPTAFYLCASSISTGRKTPLHFGNGTRLTVT.

The chain links TRBV27 to TRBJ1-6; D remains ambiguous. V shed 6 bases and J shed 0 bases, with 3 bases lying between them. CDR1 is MNHEY and CDR2 is SMNVEV in the germline V gene (reference sequence). This CDR3 region has 13 residues. DNA of the CDR3: TGTGCCAGCAGGAGCTCCTATAATTCACCCCTCCACTTT. It codes for CASRSSYNSPLHF.

The chain is built from TRBV15 and TRBJ2-7; D call uncertain. Germline V gives CDR1 LNHNV, CDR2 YYDKDF (reference sequence). This CDR3 is 15 amino acids long. Trimming removed 0 bases at V and 0 bases at J, with 9 bases between. The CDR3 loop reads CATSRELGSSYEQYF. CDR3 coding DNA: TGTGCCACCAGCAGAGAATTGGGCAGCTCCTACGAGCAGTACTTC.

This chain uses TRBV27 with TRBJ2-1; 8 bases match TRBD2. The CDR3 is 16 amino acids. The V gene end was trimmed by 4 bases and the J gene end by 4 bases; junction bases not matched to a gene: 9. CDR1 and CDR2 from the germline V gene are MNHEY and SMNVEV (reference sequence). CDR3: CASSSPLAGGYNEQFF. The CDR3 coding sequence is TGTGCCAGCAGTTCTCCACTCGCGGGGGGTTACAATGAGCAGTTCTTC.

The chain uses TRBV3-1 (or the pseudogene TRBV3-2) and TRBJ1-5, with unresolved D. The V gene lost 0 bases and the J gene lost 9 bases, with 9 bases spanning the gap. The CDR3 has 13 residues. CDR1 is LGHDT, CDR2 YNNKEL, per germline (reference sequence). CDR3 bases: TGTGCCAGCAGCCAAGAAGAGCGGGGGCCCCAGCATTTT. Amino acids: CASSQEERGPQHF.

This clone was observed once. J is TRBJ1-1 and V is TRBV11-2; the D gene is possibly TRBD1 (5 bases). Germline values: CDR1 SGHAT, CDR2 FQNNGV. CDR3 length: 14 residues. V lost 4 bases and J 5 bases, leaving 14 bases between the germline ends. CDR3 sequence (DNA): TGTGCCAGCAGCTCGTTCGGGGGATTAACTGAAGCTTTCTTT. The encoded protein is CASSSFGGLTEAFF.

This chain joins TRBV4-3 and TRBJ1-1, with TRBD1 as a possible D gene (6 bases). Trimming took 3 bases from V and 3 from J, leaving 17 bases between them. The CDR3 loop spans 16 amino acids. CDR1 LGHNA and CDR2 YSLEER come from the germline V gene. The CDR3 reads CASSQRRLEGDTEAFF. Written as DNA, the CDR3 is TGCGCCAGCAGCCAGCGCCGATTAGAGGGGGACACTGAAGCTTTCTTT.

This chain connects TRBV7-3 to TRBJ1-1, with a tentative D call TRBD1 (5 bases). Trimming removed 5 bases from V and 1 base from J, with 11 bases in between. Germline loops: CDR1 SGHTA, CDR2 FQGTGA. The CDR3 covers 14 residues. CDR3 coding DNA: TGTGCCAGCAGCCGCGGGACGGGGAACACTGAAGCTTTCTTT. Translation: CASSRGTGNTEAFF.

The chain links TRBV30 to TRBJ1-1, with D unresolved. V was clipped by 8 bases and J by 3 bases, with 16 bases between them. The CDR3 length is 13 residues. Germline CDR1 is GTSNPN and CDR2 is SVGIG (reference sequence). CDR3 protein: CALVQETHTEAFF. Here the CDR3 DNA reads TGTGCCCTGGTTCAGGAAACCCACACTGAAGCTTTCTTT.

V usage is TRBV24-1 and J usage is TRBJ1-6; 7 nucleotides line up with TRBD1. This CDR3 comprises 15 residues. Germline-derived CDR1 and CDR2 are KGHDR and SFDVKD. Trimming cost V 4 bases and J 5 bases; bases outside gene matches: 4. In nucleotides, the CDR3 is TGTGCCACCAGTGAATCGACAGGGAATAATTCACCCCTCCACTTT. It specifies CATSESTGNNSPLHF.

V and J are TRBV7-7 and TRBJ1-4; 7 bases line up with TRBD1. V lost 1 base and J lost 8; bases outside the gene matches: 1. The CDR3 is made up of 13 amino acids. Germline CDR1 is SSHAT and CDR2 is FNYEAQ (reference sequence). The CDR3 region has the DNA TGTGCCAGCAGCTTAGTCAGGGGGGAAAAACTGTTTTTT. This encodes CASSLVRGEKLFF.

This clone appeared once. J is TRBJ1-1 and V is TRBV4-1, with 7 nucleotides matching TRBD1. This CDR3 has 16 amino acids. After removal of 0 bases from V and 1 base from J, the junction contained 5 bases not matched to a gene. Germline assignment: CDR1 MGHRA and CDR2 YSYEKL. The CDR3: CASSQEAGGANTEAFF. The CDR3 region has the DNA TGCGCCAGCAGCCAAGAGGCAGGGGGTGCGAACACTGAAGCTTTCTTT.

The chain combines TRBV14 with TRBJ2-3, with unresolved D. Trimming pared 4 bases from V and 0 bases from J, leaving 5 bases between. The CDR3 is 13 amino acids. From germline, CDR1 is SGHDN and CDR2 FVKESK. The CDR3: CASSRLSTDTQYF. The CDR3 region has the DNA TGTGCCAGCAGCCGACTCAGCACAGATACGCAGTATTTT. Complete variable domain (other parts from reference TRBV14 and TRBJ2-3): EAGVTQFPSHSVIEKGQTVTLRCDPISGHDNLYWYRRVMGKEIKFLLHFVKESKQDESGMPNNRFLAERTGGTYSTLKVQPAELEDSGVYFCASSRLSTDTQYFGPGTRLTVL.

In DNA, the CDR3 is TGTGCCAGTAGGCGGGAAAACACCGGGGAGCTGTTTTTT. This encodes CASRRENTGELFF. The rearrangement links TRBV19 to TRBJ2-2; D might be TRBD2 (6 bases). This CDR3 is built from 13 residues. Deletions cut 6 bases from V and 2 bases from J, with 7 bases between. Germline lookup yields CDR1 LNHDA and CDR2 SQIVND (reference sequence). The whole variable domain, remainder taken from reference TRBV19 and TRBJ2-2, is DGGITQSPKYLFRKEGQNVTLSCEQNLNHDAMYWYRQDPGQGLRLIYYSQIVNDFQKGDIAEGYSVSREKKESFPLTVTSAQKNPTAFYLCASRRENTGELFFGEGSRLTVL.

The chain is built from TRBV28 and TRBJ2-5; 10 bases are a match to TRBD2. The CDR3 loop spans 15 amino acids. Trimming removed 7 bases from V and 5 bases from J; junction bases left unmatched: 10. Germline CDR1 reads MDHEN; CDR2 reads SYDVKM. The CDR3 here is CASKAGGGVGETQYF. In DNA form, the CDR3 reads TGTGCCAGCAAAGCGGGAGGGGGCGTAGGGGAGACCCAGTACTTC.

This clone was detected a few times. V is TRBV9 and J is TRBJ2-7; the D gene is possibly TRBD1 (6 bases). Germline V gives CDR1 SGDLS, CDR2 YYNGEE. The CDR3 runs 16 residues. V gave up 1 base and J gave up 3 bases, with 17 bases separating them. The chain's CDR3 is CASSVYPGALLYEQYF. CDR3 bases: TGTGCCAGCAGCGTATATCCAGGGGCCCTTCTCTACGAGCAGTACTTC.

The gene calls are TRBV24-1 and TRBJ2-7; 8 nucleotides match TRBD1. Germline lookup yields CDR1 KGHDR and CDR2 SFDVKD. Trimming cost V 2 bases and J 0 bases; bases outside gene matches: 8. The CDR3 consists of 17 residues. The CDR3 here is CATSDSRQGKGSYEQYF. CDR3 nucleotide sequence: TGTGCCACCAGTGATTCAAGACAGGGGAAGGGCTCCTACGAGCAGTACTTC.

The genes are TRBV20-1 and TRBJ2-1; 8 nucleotides align to TRBD2. After removal of 7 bases from V and 10 bases from J, the junction contained 6 bases not matched to a gene. The CDR3 length is 11 residues. Germline CDR1 DFQATT, CDR2 SNEGSKA (reference sequence). The CDR3 loop is CSVGGAGEQFF. Written as DNA, the CDR3 is TGCAGTGTCGGGGGGGCCGGAGAGCAGTTCTTC.

The table lists this clone with a few counts. This rearrangement joins TRBV6-2 or TRBV6-3 to TRBJ1-1; tentative D call: TRBD1 (6 bases). The germline V and J ends were trimmed by 5 bases and 1 base, with 14 bases remaining between them. Looked up from germline, CDR1 is MNHEY and CDR2 is SVGEGT. The CDR3 totals 15 residues. CDR3 sequence reads: CASSGRRGQNTEAFF. The CDR3, as DNA: TGTGCCAGCAGTGGGCGCAGGGGACAGAACACTGAAGCTTTCTTT.

The chain has TRBV7-2 and TRBJ1-5; 9 positions agree with TRBD1. Germline trimming cut 3 bases from V and 2 bases from J; bases unmatched to any gene: 11. Germline-derived CDR1 and CDR2 are SGHTA and FQGNSA. The CDR3 runs to 18 residues. The CDR3 reads CASSLAGTGLFGNQPQHF. The CDR3 DNA follows: TGTGCCAGCAGCTTGGCCGGGACAGGGCTGTTTGGCAATCAGCCCCAGCATTTT.

This sequence joins TRBV21-1 and TRBJ2-3; whether TRBD2, the table's D call, matches the DNA was not checked. TRBV21-1 is noted as a pseudogene. This CDR3 region has 17 residues. The CDR3 sequence: CASSNDTSGPSTDTQYF. CDR3 nucleotides: TGTGCCAGCAGCAACGATACTAGCGGGCCTAGCACAGATACGCAGTATTTT.

The V gene is TRBV7-9, the J gene TRBJ2-5; 9 nucleotides line up with TRBD2. Germline trimming cut 2 bases from V and 5 bases from J; bases unmatched to any gene: 6. The CDR3 is made up of 15 amino acids. Germline V gene sequence: CDR1 SEHNR, CDR2 FQNEAQ (reference sequence). CDR3 sequence reads: CASSLRLAGNETQYF. The CDR3 coding sequence is TGTGCCAGCAGCTTAAGGCTAGCGGGGAATGAGACCCAGTACTTC.

This clone was seen only a few times. This chain joins TRBV5-6 and TRBJ2-6, with a tentative D call TRBD2 (5 bases). Germline V gene data show CDR1 as SGHDT and CDR2 as YYEEEE. The CDR3 extends over 17 amino acids. With 1 base removed from V and 1 base from J, the gap between germline ends came to 12 bases. The CDR3 here is CASSLKAGLSGANVLTF. CDR3 in DNA: TGTGCCAGCAGCTTGAAGGCGGGTCTTTCTGGGGCCAACGTCCTGACTTTC.